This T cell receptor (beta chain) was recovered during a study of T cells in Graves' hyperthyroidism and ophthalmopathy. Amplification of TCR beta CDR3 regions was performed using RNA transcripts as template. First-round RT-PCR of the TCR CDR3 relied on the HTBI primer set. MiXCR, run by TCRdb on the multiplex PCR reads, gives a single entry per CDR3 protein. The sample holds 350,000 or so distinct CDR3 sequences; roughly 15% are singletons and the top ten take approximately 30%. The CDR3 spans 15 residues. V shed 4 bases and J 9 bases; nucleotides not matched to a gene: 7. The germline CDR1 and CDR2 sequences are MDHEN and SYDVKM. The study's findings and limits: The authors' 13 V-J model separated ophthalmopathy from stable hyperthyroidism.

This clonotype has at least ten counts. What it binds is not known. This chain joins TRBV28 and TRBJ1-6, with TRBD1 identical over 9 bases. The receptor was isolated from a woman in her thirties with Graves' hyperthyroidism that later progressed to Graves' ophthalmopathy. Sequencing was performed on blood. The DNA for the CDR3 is TGTGCCAGCAGTTCGTGGGACAGGGATAGTTCACCCCTCCACTTT. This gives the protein CASSSWDRDSSPLHF.